These 5 T cell receptor beta chains were sequenced from one sample in a study of esophageal squamous cell carcinoma under preoperative chemotherapy. TCRdb re-analysed the PCR reads in MiXCR, keeping a single row per CDR3 protein. The sample carries around 34,000 distinct CDR3 sequences, around half recorded once. Time point specified: after preoperative PTX-NDP chemotherapy. Specimen collection occurred from a patient given preoperative chemotherapy. These receptors originate from a human donor with esophageal squamous cell carcinoma. The donor label of this sample is uncertain.

The sample holds a few counts of this clonotype. This chain joins TRBV7-2 and TRBJ2-5, with D uncertain. The CDR3 has 12 residues. In germline, CDR1 is SGHTA, CDR2 FQGNSA. V lost 2 bases and J lost 11, with 12 bases in between. CDR3 in amino acids: CASSLYHNEQYF. The CDR3 DNA follows: TGTGCCAGCAGCTTATATCACAATGAGCAGTACTTC.

For this clonotype: One end of the junction fails to match germline, which may point to a read error. This chain uses TRBV7-8 with TRBJ2-5, with 15 bases identical to TRBD2. This CDR3 is built from 16 residues. From germline, CDR1 is SGHVS and CDR2 FQNEAQ. The CDR3 protein is CASSWTSGGAGETRHF. CDR3 nucleotides: TGTGCCAGCAGCTGGACTAGCGGGGGGGCCGGAGAGACCCGACACTTC.

The V call is TRBV7-3, the J call TRBJ2-3, with a possible D match to TRBD2 (6 bases). The end of the DNA fits TRBJ2-4 better, so the J call may be wrong. Germline CDR1 reads SGHTA; CDR2 reads FQGTGA. CDR3 length: 17 residues. CDR3 in amino acids: CASSRKPGRGDGDIQYF. The CDR3 DNA is TGTGCCAGCAGCCGCAAACCGGGGCGGGGAGATGGAGACATTCAGTACTTC.

Comments on this clonotype: One end of the junction varies from germline; a read error may be responsible. The chain recombines TRBV11-3 with TRBJ2-3, with 8 bases identical to TRBD2. This CDR3 has 15 residues. The germline V gene encodes CDR1 SGHNT and CDR2 YENEEA. This CDR3 is CASSPGGSSSRMQYF. In DNA form, the CDR3 reads TGTGCCAGCAGCCCGGGGGGGTCAAGCTCACGCATGCAGTATTTC.

The genes are TRBV6-1 and TRBJ2-4, with a tentative D call TRBD1 (6 bases). CDR1 is MNHNS and CDR2 is SASEGT in the germline V gene. V was clipped by 8 bases and J by 12 bases, with 29 bases between them. The CDR3 runs 16 residues. The CDR3 loop reads CASRDWGLGAKNTQYF. In DNA form, the CDR3 reads TGTGCCAGCCGCGACTGGGGGCTGGGAGCCAAAAATACTCAGTACTTC.